A selection of T cell receptor beta chains follows, all from one sample in a study of cytomegalovirus exposure and HLA in healthy donors. TCRdb keeps only in-frame clones here, not all; method: immunoSEQ multiplex PCR. The sample comprises about 140,000 clones, roughly 80% of which are singletons, and approximately 1.6% rests with the top ten. Input material: PBMCs. These receptors originate from a woman in her 40s in good health and CMV-seronegative. Both conserved end residues are part of each CDR3. Fields, in order: V gene, CDR3 length, D gene, clone size, J gene, CDR3 protein, CDR3 DNA. D genes are given only for firm matches. Rows give clone size only sometimes, using once, few, many, or a class for an expanded clone.

TRBV5-5,15,-,-,TRBJ2-6,CASRHQSSGANVLTF,TGTGCCAGCAGGCATCAGTCCTCTGGGGCCAACGTCCTGACTTTC
TRBV4-1,14,TRBD1,-,TRBJ1-5,CASSPRGLNQPQHF,TGCGCCAGCAGCCCCAGGGGGCTCAATCAGCCCCAGCATTTT
TRBV18,15,-,-,TRBJ2-1,CASSPDWSSYNEQFF,TGTGCCAGCTCACCCGACTGGAGCTCCTACAATGAGCAGTTCTTC
TRBV14,15,TRBD1,-,TRBJ2-1,CASSQDRHRGNEQFF,TGTGCCAGCAGCCAAGATAGACACAGGGGAAATGAGCAGTTCTTC
TRBV2,13,-,once,TRBJ1-2,CASSEETYYGYTF,TGTGCCAGCAGTGAGGAGACTTACTATGGCTACACCTTC
TRBV30,13,-,-,TRBJ1-4,CAWNGYTNEKLFF,TGTGCCTGGAACGGGTACACTAATGAAAAACTGTTTTTT
TRBV6-5,13,TRBD1,few,TRBJ1-1,CASTGTGDTEAFF,TGTGCCAGCACCGGGACAGGGGACACTGAAGCTTTCTTT
TRBV4-1,15,TRBD1,-,TRBJ1-5,CASSHPDRNHQPQHF,TGCGCCAGCAGCCACCCGGACAGGAATCATCAGCCCCAGCATTTT
TRBV7-9,14,TRBD1,-,TRBJ1-1,CSSSQGGQGSVAFF,TGTTCCAGCAGCCAAGGGGGACAGGGATCCGTAGCTTTCTTT
TRBV5-1,19,TRBD2,-,TRBJ2-5,CASTRRGESAEGYQETQYF,TGCGCCAGCACCCGCCGGGGGGAATCTGCGGAAGGGTACCAAGAGACCCAGTACTTC
TRBV7-9,15,-,-,TRBJ2-7,CASSPGWGQPYEQYF,TGTGCCAGCAGCCCGGGGTGGGGGCAACCCTACGAGCAGTACTTC
TRBV7-9,13,-,-,TRBJ1-4,CASTPGGREKLFF,TGTGCCAGCACCCCGGGAGGGCGTGAAAAACTGTTTTTT
TRBV19,13,-,once,TRBJ2-1,CASSIGQYNEQFF,TGTGCCAGTAGTATAGGGCAGTACAATGAGCAGTTCTTC
TRBV18,13,-,-,TRBJ1-5,CASQTIRGQPQHF,TGTGCCAGCCAAACAATAAGGGGCCAGCCCCAGCATTTT
TRBV14,15,-,-,TRBJ2-7,CASSQSGVWSYEQYF,TGTGCCAGCAGCCAAAGCGGCGTTTGGTCCTACGAGCAGTACTTC
TRBV5-4,14,TRBD1,-,TRBJ1-1,CASSFLDRDTEAFF,TGTGCCAGCAGCTTCCTCGACAGGGACACTGAAGCTTTCTTT
TRBV7-9,16,-,few,TRBJ1-1,CASSSPDSGGNTEAFF,TGTGCCAGCAGCTCGCCGGACAGCGGCGGGAACACTGAAGCTTTCTTT
TRBV6-4,13,-,-,TRBJ1-3,CASSQGPGNTIYF,TGTGCCAGCAGTCAGGGGCCCGGAAACACCATATATTTT
TRBV5-4,14,-,-,TRBJ1-4,CASSLPGTNEKLFF,TGTGCCAGCAGCTTGCCGGGAACAAATGAAAAACTGTTTTTT
TRBV20-1,11,-,-,TRBJ2-1,CSIQAYNEQFF,TGCAGTATACAGGCTTACAATGAGCAGTTCTTC
TRBV19,13,-,once,TRBJ1-5,CASSISPSEPQHF,TGTGCCAGTAGTATATCCCCCTCCGAGCCCCAGCATTTT
TRBV7-6,15,-,-,TRBJ1-1,CASSLEREGHPGAFF,TGTGCCAGCAGCTTAGAAAGGGAGGGACACCCCGGAGCTTTCTTT
TRBV6-5,14,TRBD2,-,TRBJ2-1,CASTRRAGAYEQFF,TGTGCCAGCACCCGGCGGGCGGGAGCCTATGAGCAGTTCTTC
TRBV2,12,-,once,TRBJ1-2,CARQGGDYGYTF,TGTGCCAGACAGGGAGGGGACTATGGCTACACCTTC
TRBV9,16,-,-,TRBJ2-5,CASSVGGVGSQETQYF,TGTGCCAGCAGCGTAGGCGGAGTTGGGTCCCAAGAGACCCAGTACTTC
TRBV5-1,14,-,-,TRBJ2-2,CASSSQGNTGELFF,TGCGCCAGCAGCTCACAGGGAAACACCGGGGAGCTGTTTTTT
TRBV28,11,TRBD1,-,TRBJ2-5,CASSFRDRVHF,TGTGCCAGCAGTTTCCGGGACAGGGTTCACTTC
TRBV18,15,TRBD2,-,TRBJ2-7,CASSATSGFNNEQYF,TGTGCCAGCTCAGCAACTAGCGGGTTCAACAACGAGCAGTACTTC
TRBV9,14,-,-,TRBJ2-1,CASSVGQGYNEQFF,TGTGCCAGCAGCGTAGGGCAGGGTTACAATGAGCAGTTCTTC
TRBV4-1,15,-,few,TRBJ1-5,CASSPRPGGNQPQHF,TGCGCCAGCAGCCCTAGGCCAGGGGGCAATCAGCCCCAGCATTTT
TRBV29-1,12,TRBD1,-,TRBJ1-3,CSVTGAGNTIYF,TGCAGCGTTACAGGGGCTGGAAACACCATATATTTT
TRBV5-1,14,-,-,TRBJ1-6,CASSPGHVNSPLHF,TGCGCCAGCAGCCCTGGACATGTAAATTCACCCCTCCACTTT
TRBV10-2,14,TRBD2,-,TRBJ2-7,CASRPLAGGYEQYF,TGCGCCAGCAGGCCGCTAGCGGGAGGATACGAGCAGTACTTC
TRBV7-9,17,TRBD1,-,TRBJ2-7,CASSPPGQGVEWSEQYF,TGTGCCAGCAGCCCCCCGGGACAGGGGGTTGAATGGAGCGAGCAGTACTTC
TRBV30,12,-,-,TRBJ2-1,CAWSSKVAEQFF,TGTGCCTGGAGCAGTAAGGTAGCCGAGCAGTTCTTC
TRBV15,15,TRBD1,-,TRBJ1-5,CATSLAQGSVQPQHF,TGTGCCACCAGCTTAGCACAGGGGTCGGTTCAGCCCCAGCATTTT
TRBV9,16,TRBD1,-,TRBJ2-7,CASSALPDRAGAEQYF,TGTGCCAGCAGCGCCCTTCCGGACAGGGCTGGGGCCGAGCAGTACTTC
TRBV5-6,14,-,-,TRBJ2-5,CASSYGPELETQYF,TGTGCCAGCAGCTACGGTCCTGAGTTGGAGACCCAGTACTTC
TRBV16,15,TRBD1,-,TRBJ1-5,CASSHTDRAYQPQHF,TGTGCCAGCAGCCACACGGACAGGGCGTATCAGCCCCAGCATTTT